Below, one TCR beta chain is given with its context. Its binding antigen is unknown. It has no much larger one-base neighbor in the sample; base qualities were not kept. The CDR3 goes from the cysteine to the phenylalanine over 15 residues. Only the CDR3 portion is preserved as DNA: 45 bases, with reading frame beginning at the first base. CDR1 and CDR2 are drawn from the germline V gene: SGHRS, YFSETQ. This entry is derived from a study of cytomegalovirus exposure and HLA in healthy donors (dated by TCRdb to about 2017). About the study as a whole: According to an earlier analysis of 587 of the donors, roughly 180 million T cells yielded some 120 million unique TCR beta sequences and around 300 Gb of sequence data. About 320 gigabases of sequencing data and approximately 84 million unique TCR sequences were included in an early release covering under 650 HLA-typed donors. Of the roughly 410 genotyped donors, over 80% were placed in the genetic ancestry cluster associated with self-reported Caucasian donors. The study was designed to test whether signatures of past pathogen exposure could be identified by cataloging public T cell receptors. The T cell repertoires of some 700 subjects were profiled by immunosequencing and related to cytomegalovirus serostatus. Along with the roughly 670-subject first cohort, a separate validation cohort of roughly 110 different subjects was used. High-throughput TCR immunosequencing, statistical association of individual TCRs with disease status, and machine learning were combined to predict cytomegalovirus infection status. In a later analysis, previously published TCR beta repertoires from 666 donors were re-analyzed and high-resolution HLA genotyping was added so that TCR occurrence patterns could be studied. Rather than using new phenotypic data, the later analysis identified candidate immune exposures from TCR beta sequences and from how often those sequences occurred across donors. To decide whether each TCR beta V gene segment behaved as functional or pseudogenic, an earlier analysis of fewer than 750 of the donors relied on high-throughput TCR beta sequencing. Donor age, sex, ethnicity and CMV serostatus were compiled alongside the repertoire data. Genome-wide SNP genotypes for about 55% of the 666 donors were used in a later genetic analysis, which treated that subset as a discovery cohort. Every discovery cohort repertoire had been produced on one sequencing platform. Class I and class II HLA loci were covered by the typing at four-digit resolution. The number of typed donors differed by locus: about 620-640 for A, B, C, DRB1 and DQB1; about 520 for DQA1; approximately 600 for DPA1; and roughly 490 for DPB1. Four to six DR-DQ haplotypes were handled as single units for association and clustering because linkage in the cohort was strong. Among about 410 genotyped donors of the cohort, an average of roughly 230,000 unique TCR beta nucleotide sequences was sequenced per donor, of which about 18% were non-productive.

The cohort consisted of some 670 healthy bone marrow donors. Cohort members were all nominally healthy when sampled, although unrecorded immune exposures were likely present. The donor tested CMV seronegative, placing the donor among the 350 or so seronegative members of the cohort. A peripheral blood sample was collected from each donor, and TCR beta sequencing was performed on peripheral blood mononuclear cells. The Qiagen DNeasy Blood Extraction Kit was used to extract genomic DNA from the blood cell samples. To prepare the library, the immunoSEQ multiplex PCR assay was applied. For the multiplex PCR, a mixture combining 60 forward primers for TCR Vbeta segments and 13 reverse primers for TCR Jbeta segments was used. The CDR3 region of rearranged TCR beta genes was amplified from genomic DNA by a multiplex PCR assay. The Illumina HiSeq System was used to sequence the amplified TCR beta libraries as 87-base-pair reads. The paper's processing steps were these. A later analysis tallied some 79 million unique TCR beta chains across the 640 or so repertoires, and approximately 12 million of those chains were shared by two or more donors. To remove PCR and sequencing errors, raw reads were error-corrected and collapsed into unique sequences using a nearest-neighbor algorithm that merged closely related sequences. CDR3 sequences were aligned to IMGT reference sequences to assign V, D and J gene segments. For a sequence to be retained, a match of at least six nucleotides to both a V gene segment and a J gene segment was required. Rearrangements were classified as productive when the CDR3 lacked stop codons and remained in frame with V and J, and all other rearrangements were classified as non-productive. CDR3 was defined according to IMGT convention as the region running from the second conserved V-encoded cysteine to the conserved J-encoded phenylalanine. In an earlier analysis of approximately 590 of the donors, sequences lacking an unambiguous match to a single V gene segment were excluded. An earlier analysis of a few hundred of the donors called V segments functional above 56.7% productive rearrangements and segregating when the between-donor standard deviation exceeded 5%. A statistical classification framework was built for diagnosing cytomegalovirus status from the catalog of TCR beta chain sequences. V and J gene assignment, in a later analysis, came from comparing TCR nucleotide sequences with IMGT/GENE-DB human TR gene sequences. The TCRdist pipeline was used in a later analysis to assign CDR3 sequences and most-parsimonious VDJ recombination scenarios. In a later analysis, each TCR beta chain was defined by its CDR3 amino acid sequence together with its V-gene family, and reads lacking a unique V-gene family were excluded. As a way to deal with suspected cross-contamination and a sequencing artifact, a later analysis dropped over 550 nucleotide sequences that were highly shared and had low generation probability. A later analysis calculated a clonal expansion index for each public chain from normalized within-repertoire ranks of inferred template counts. Generation probabilities in a later analysis came from a VDJ recombination model fitted to out-of-frame rearrangements, and those results were checked against IGoR. A later analysis scored TCR-TCR, TCR-HLA and TCR-CMV co-occurrence with hypergeometric tests, applying a repertoire-size bias correction to TCR pairs. To estimate false discovery rates, a later analysis permuted the HLA or CMV assignments 20 times. In a later analysis, co-occurring TCRs were grouped with DBSCAN, and TCRdist sequence similarity was added when clustering was performed within HLA-allele-positive subsets. For co-occurrence clustering, repertoires with fewer than 30,000 or more than 120,000 public chains were excluded, along with roughly 5 repertoires with anomalous nucleotide sharing. As stored in TCRdb, this immuneACCESS dataset retains in-frame rearrangements with V and J assigned. A fraction of the clones does not appear; measured against another copy, unresolved V genes explain less than half of the discrepancy, and the remainder lacks a known reason. V, J and clone size were drawn from that table, and D and trimming were deduced from the DNA. The sample has approximately 70,000 clones on record, roughly 78% of them singletons. The top ten clonotypes cover about 8.8% of the sample.

What the work shows at the level of the full study, not this receptor alone: The study listed 150 to 200 TCR beta chains as associated with cytomegalovirus. Across donors, most TCR sequences were observed very rarely, whereas some public TCRs were present in many individuals. According to the authors, the approach could potentially be generalized to other disease states and immunological phenotypes. The only immune exposure information available for the cohort was CMV serostatus. A later analysis found that most CMV-associated TCR beta chains appeared HLA-restricted, with HLA associations seemingly driven largely by CMV exposure. A later analysis reported that several top co-occurrence clusters appeared linked to parvovirus B19, influenza, CMV and Epstein-Barr virus. According to a later analysis, TCR association rates differed among HLA loci, with DRB1 alleles showing the most associated TCRs and HLA-C alleles showing the fewest. The sequencing pipeline was judged likely to have produced a cluster of highly shared sequence variants as a technical artifact. An earlier analysis of around 600 of the donors showed that most TCR beta V segments appeared in productive rearrangements either about 87% or about 30% of the time, which broadly matched IMGT annotations. Three of the identified cytomegalovirus-associated TCR beta chains were confirmed in vitro to be specific for cytomegalovirus antigens. Because some donors lacked HLA typing at each locus, the association tests relied only on the typed subset. According to a later genetic analysis, donors in an Asian-associated ancestry cluster had fewer N-insertions in productive TCRs than the approximately 690-donor mean. When HLA alleles, especially DR and DQ, strongly co-occurred, attributing TCR associations to individual alleles was difficult. Correlated functional status among segregating V segments might reflect linkage disequilibrium, but an unknown experimental factor could not be ruled out. A further reported finding was that TCR beta sequences accurately predicted the HLA-A and HLA-B alleles for most subjects in the first cohort. Because counts were too low, some 17 rarely observed V segments, including chromosome 9 orphons, were left out of the earlier analysis of several hundred of the donors. Roughly uniform sequencing depth across donors was assumed in presence/absence analyses, although this assumption may not hold. In a later genetic analysis, a missense DCLRE1C variant was associated with V-gene and J-gene trimming of TCR beta chains, and the association was replicated in an independent cohort. In a later analysis, some 17,000 TCR beta sequences were associated with specific HLA alleles at a false discovery rate of 0.05. The cohort was sequenced for TCR beta chains only, and without alpha or paired-chain data the features that could be detected were limited. Cytomegalovirus status was reported to be diagnosed by the classifier with high specificity and sensitivity in both the original and validation cohorts. Some IMGT-functional V segments, including TRBV6-2 and TRBV6-3, could not be told apart with the 87-base-pair reads, so those segments were excluded. In a later analysis, HLA-associated TCR beta chains were found to be more clonally expanded and to have lower generation probabilities than equally common non-associated chains.

The chain is encoded by TRBV5-1 joined to TRBJ2-5; 8 bases in the middle match TRBD2. The J call may be mistaken, given a closer DNA end match to TRBJ2-7. This receptor was obtained from a man between 35 and 55 years old in good health and CMV-seronegative. Sequencing input: PBMCs. The base sequence is TGCGCCAGCAGCTTCGGGACTAGTTTCGCCTACGAGCAGTACTTC. Translation gives CASSFGTSFAYEQYF.